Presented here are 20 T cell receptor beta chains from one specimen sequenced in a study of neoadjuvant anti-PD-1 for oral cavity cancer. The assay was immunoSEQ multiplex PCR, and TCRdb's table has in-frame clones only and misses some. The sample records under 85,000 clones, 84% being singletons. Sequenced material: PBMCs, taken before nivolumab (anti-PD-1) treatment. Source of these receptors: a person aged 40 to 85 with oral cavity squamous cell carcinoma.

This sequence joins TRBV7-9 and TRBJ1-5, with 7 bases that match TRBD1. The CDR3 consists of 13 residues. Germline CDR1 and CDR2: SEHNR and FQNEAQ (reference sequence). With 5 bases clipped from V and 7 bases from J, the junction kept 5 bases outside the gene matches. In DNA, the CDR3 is TGTGCCAGCAGCCCAGGGGGGCAACAGCCCCAGCATTTT. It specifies CASSPGGQQPQHF.

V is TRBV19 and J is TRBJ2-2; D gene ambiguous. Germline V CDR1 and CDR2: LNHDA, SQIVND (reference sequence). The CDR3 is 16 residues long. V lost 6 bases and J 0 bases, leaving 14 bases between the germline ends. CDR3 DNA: TGTGCCAGTAGCCACGGGTCGATTACGAACACCGGGGAGCTGTTTTTT. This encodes CASSHGSITNTGELFF.

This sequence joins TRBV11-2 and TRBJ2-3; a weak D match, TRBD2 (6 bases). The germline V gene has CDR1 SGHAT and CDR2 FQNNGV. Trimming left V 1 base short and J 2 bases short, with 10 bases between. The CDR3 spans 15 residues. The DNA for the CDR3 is TGTGCCAGCAGCTTAGGGCTAGCGAACACAGATACGCAGTATTTT. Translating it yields CASSLGLANTDTQYF.

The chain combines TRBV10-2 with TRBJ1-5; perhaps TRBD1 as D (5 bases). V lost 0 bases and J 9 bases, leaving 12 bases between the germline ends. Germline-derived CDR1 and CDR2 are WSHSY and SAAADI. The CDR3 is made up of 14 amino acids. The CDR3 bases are TGCGCCAGCAGTGAGTCGCCGGGGCCAGGGCCCCAGCATTTT. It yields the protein CASSESPGPGPQHF.

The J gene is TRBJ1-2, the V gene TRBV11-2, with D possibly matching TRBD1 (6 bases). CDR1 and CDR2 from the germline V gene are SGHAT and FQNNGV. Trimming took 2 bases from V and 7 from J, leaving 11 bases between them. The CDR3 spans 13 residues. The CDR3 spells CASSLPGEFGYTF. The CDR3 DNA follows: TGTGCCAGCAGCTTACCAGGGGAGTTTGGCTACACCTTC. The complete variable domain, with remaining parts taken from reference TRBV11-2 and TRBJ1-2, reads EAGVAQSPRYKIIEKRQSVAFWCNPISGHATLYWYQQILGQGPKLLIQFQNNGVVDDSQLPKDRFSAERLKGVDSTLKIQPAKLEDSAVYLCASSLPGEFGYTFGSGTRLTVV.

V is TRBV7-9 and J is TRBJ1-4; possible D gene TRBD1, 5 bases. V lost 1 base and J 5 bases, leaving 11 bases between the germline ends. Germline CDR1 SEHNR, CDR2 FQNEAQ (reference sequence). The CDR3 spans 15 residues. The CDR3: CASSLERGANEKLFF. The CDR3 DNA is TGTGCCAGCAGCTTAGAAAGGGGCGCGAATGAAAAACTGTTTTTT. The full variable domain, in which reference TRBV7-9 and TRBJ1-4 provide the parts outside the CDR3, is DTGVSQNPRHKITKRGQNVTFRCDPISEHNRLYWYRQTLGQGPEFLTYFQNEAQLEKSRLLSDRFSAERPKGSFSTLEIQRTEQGDSAMYLCASSLERGANEKLFFGSGTQLSVL.

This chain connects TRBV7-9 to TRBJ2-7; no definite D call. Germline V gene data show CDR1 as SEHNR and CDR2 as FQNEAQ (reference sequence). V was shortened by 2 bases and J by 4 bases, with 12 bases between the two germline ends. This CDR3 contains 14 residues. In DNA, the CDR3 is TGTGCCAGCAGCTTAACGGATACGGGTTACGAGCAGTACTTC. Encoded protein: CASSLTDTGYEQYF.

The chain's CDR3 is CASSLLSGTNTGELFF. CDR3 coding DNA: TGTGCCAGCAGCTTGTTGTCAGGGACCAACACCGGGGAGCTGTTTTTT. This chain uses TRBV5-4 with TRBJ2-2; D tentatively fits TRBD1 or TRBD2 (5 bases each). Per germline, CDR1 SGHNT and CDR2 YYREEE (reference sequence). V dropped 1 base and J dropped 2 bases, with 12 bases sitting between them. The CDR3 has 16 residues.

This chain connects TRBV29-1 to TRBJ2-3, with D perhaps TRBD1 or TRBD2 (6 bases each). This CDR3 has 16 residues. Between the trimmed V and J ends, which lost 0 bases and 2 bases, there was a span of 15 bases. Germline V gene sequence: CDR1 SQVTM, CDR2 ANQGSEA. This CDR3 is CSVEDWRGDDTDTQYF. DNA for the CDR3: TGCAGCGTTGAAGATTGGAGGGGGGACGACACAGATACGCAGTATTTT.

The CDR3 loop reads CSARGLGSYTF. CDR3 in DNA: TGCAGTGCTAGAGGTCTGGGGAGCTACACCTTC. The chain employs TRBV20-1 and TRBJ1-2; D remains unclear. Trimming shortened V by 1 base and J by 9 bases, and 9 bases separated the two germline ends. Germline CDR1 DFQATT, CDR2 SNEGSKA (reference sequence). The CDR3 covers 11 residues.

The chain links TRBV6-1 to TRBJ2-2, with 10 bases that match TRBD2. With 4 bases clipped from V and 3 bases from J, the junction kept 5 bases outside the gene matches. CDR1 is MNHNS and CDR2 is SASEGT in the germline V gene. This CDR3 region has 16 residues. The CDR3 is CASSATSGLDTGELFF. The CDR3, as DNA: TGTGCCAGCAGTGCGACTAGCGGGCTGGACACCGGGGAGCTGTTTTTT.

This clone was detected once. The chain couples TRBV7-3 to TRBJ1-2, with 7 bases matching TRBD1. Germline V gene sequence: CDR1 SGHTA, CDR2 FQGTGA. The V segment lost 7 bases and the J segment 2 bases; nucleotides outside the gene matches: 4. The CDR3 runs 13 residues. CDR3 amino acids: CASTSGQNYGYTF. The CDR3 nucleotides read TGTGCCAGCACCTCGGGACAGAACTATGGCTACACCTTC.

The CDR3 nucleotides read TGCGCCAGCAGGCCGGGAAACTCAGATACGCAGTATTTT. Translation gives CASRPGNSDTQYF. V is TRBV5-1 and J is TRBJ2-3, with D possibly TRBD2 on 5 matching bases. The V gene lost 5 bases and the J gene lost 4 bases, with 11 bases spanning the gap. This CDR3 is built from 13 residues. Per the germline V gene, CDR1 is SGHRS and CDR2 is YFSETQ.

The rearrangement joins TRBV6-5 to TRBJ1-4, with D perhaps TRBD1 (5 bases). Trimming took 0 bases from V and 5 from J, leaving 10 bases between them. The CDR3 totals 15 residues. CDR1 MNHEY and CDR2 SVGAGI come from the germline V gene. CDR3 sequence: CASSYSGTGNEKLFF. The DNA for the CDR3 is TGTGCCAGCAGTTACTCCGGGACGGGCAATGAAAAACTGTTTTTT.

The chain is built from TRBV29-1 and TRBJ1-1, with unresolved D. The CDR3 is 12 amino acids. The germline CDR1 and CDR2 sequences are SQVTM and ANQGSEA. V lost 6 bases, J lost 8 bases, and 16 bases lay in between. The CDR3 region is CSVLPGQAEAFF. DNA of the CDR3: TGCAGCGTCCTTCCCGGGCAGGCGGAAGCTTTCTTT.

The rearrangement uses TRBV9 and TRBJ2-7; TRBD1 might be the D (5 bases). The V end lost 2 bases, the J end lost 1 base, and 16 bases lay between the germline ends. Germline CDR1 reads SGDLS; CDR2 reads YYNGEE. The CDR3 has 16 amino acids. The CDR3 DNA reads TGTGCCAGCAGCGTCTCAGATTTACAGGCTTCCTACGAGCAGTACTTC. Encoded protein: CASSVSDLQASYEQYF.

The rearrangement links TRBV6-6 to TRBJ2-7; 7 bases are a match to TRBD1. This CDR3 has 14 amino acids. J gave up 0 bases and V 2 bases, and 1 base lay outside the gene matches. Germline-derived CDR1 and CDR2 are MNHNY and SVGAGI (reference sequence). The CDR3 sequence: CASSYGDSSYEQYF. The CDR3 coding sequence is TGTGCCAGCAGTTACGGGGACAGCTCCTACGAGCAGTACTTC.

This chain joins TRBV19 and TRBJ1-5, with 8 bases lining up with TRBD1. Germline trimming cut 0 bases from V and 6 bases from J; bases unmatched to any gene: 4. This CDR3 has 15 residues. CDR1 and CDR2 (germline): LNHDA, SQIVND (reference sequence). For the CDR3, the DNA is TGTGCCAGTAGTATAGACAGGGGGCGCGGTCAGCCCCAGCATTTT. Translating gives CASSIDRGRGQPQHF. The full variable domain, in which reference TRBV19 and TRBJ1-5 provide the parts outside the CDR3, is DGGITQSPKYLFRKEGQNVTLSCEQNLNHDAMYWYRQDPGQGLRLIYYSQIVNDFQKGDIAEGYSVSREKKESFPLTVTSAQKNPTAFYLCASSIDRGRGQPQHFGDGTRLSIL.

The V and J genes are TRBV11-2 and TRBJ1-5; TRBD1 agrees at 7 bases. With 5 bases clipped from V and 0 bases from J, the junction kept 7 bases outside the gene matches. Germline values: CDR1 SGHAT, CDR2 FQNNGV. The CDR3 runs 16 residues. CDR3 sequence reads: CASSPQTGPSNQPQHF. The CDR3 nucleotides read TGTGCCAGCAGCCCACAGACAGGGCCTAGCAATCAGCCCCAGCATTTT.

As DNA, the CDR3 is TGTGCCAGCAGCTCCGGGCTATACGAGCAGTACTTC. Its protein product is CASSSGLYEQYF. The chain couples TRBV28 to TRBJ2-7; D gene uncertain. V was trimmed by 6 bases and J by 4 bases, leaving 10 bases between them. The CDR3 extends over 12 amino acids. Looked up from germline, CDR1 is MDHEN and CDR2 is SYDVKM.